This TCR beta chain was sequenced during a study of blood T cell repertoires in COVID-19. Study in general: Acute-phase and convalescent COVID-19 samples originated in the United States, Italy and Spain. T cells, B-cell-depleted T cells, or PBMCs provided the cDNA or gDNA that served as material.

As processed by the authors: Estimation of nucleated cell counts relied on the amplification of reference gene primers. Clones were sequenced by immunoSEQ multiplex PCR, and TCRdb holds only the in-frame ones, with some missing. Clone size and V and J calls were adopted from that table, with D and trimming inferred from the DNA. The repertoire consists of about 160,000 clones, with approximately 75% occurring once and the leading ten covering approximately 10%. Germline CDR1 reads SEHNR; CDR2 reads FQNEAQ (reference sequence). Germline trimming cut 6 bases from V and 5 bases from J; bases unmatched to any gene: 8. This CDR3 is built from 14 residues.

The chain combines TRBV7-9 with TRBJ2-7, with 9 bases matching TRBD2. The TCR was taken from a human donor in a cohort sampled during active COVID-19. Sequenced sample: peripheral blood. Here the CDR3 reads CASSYQREVDEQYF. CDR3 DNA sequence: TGTGCCAGCAGTTATCAGCGGGAGGTCGACGAGCAGTACTTC.